This TCR beta chain was captured in a study of CXCR3-negative and CXCR3-positive naive CD8 T cells. This clonotype counts as medium-sized (0.01 to 0.1%) by frequency. From germline, CDR1 is SGHVS and CDR2 FQNEAQ. This CDR3 spans 15 amino acids. Triplicate sorts of 300,000 cells per CD8+ subset. UMI labels and 5' RACE were used to prepare the TRB cDNA libraries. After re-calling the 5' RACE reads, TCRdb lists one entry per CDR3 protein, DNA absent. Seen in this sample are under 7,500 distinct CDR3 sequences; the ten most common clones hold 1.5% to 2%. This sequence joins TRBV7-8 and TRBJ1-2. Sequencing used naive CXCR3- CD8+ T cells from blood. The subset here: CD45RO-CCR7+CD27+CD95- naive CD8+ T cells lacking CXCR3 (TNR3-). The receptor was isolated from a human donor in good health. Some clones in this sample may be carry-over from other donors' samples. The CDR3 is CASSLSGVGPDGYTF.